A selection of T cell receptor beta chains follows, all from one sample in a study of immune evolution from preneoplasia to lung adenocarcinoma. The protocol was immunoSEQ multiplex PCR, while the TCRdb copy is restricted to in-frame clones and leaves out a portion. The sample holds about 5,600 clones; about 68% are singletons and the top ten take roughly 9.4%. The material sequenced was FFPE lung adenocarcinoma in situ tissue. The receptor set was obtained from a person aged 55-80 years with lung adenocarcinoma. CDR3s include the opening cysteine and the closing phenylalanine or tryptophan. The D gene is left open where the match is weak. Size is omitted from some rows. Given values are once, few, many or a class for expanded clones.

clone size	J gene	D gene	V gene	CDR3 protein	CDR3 DNA
.	TRBJ2-3	.	TRBV30	CAWSGGITDTQYF	TGTGCCTGGAGCGGAGGGATCACAGATACGCAGTATTTT
.	TRBJ2-2	TRBD2	TRBV11-3	CASSSWTSGGRNTGELFF	TGTGCCAGCAGCTCCTGGACTAGCGGGGGGCGGAACACCGGGGAGCTGTTTTTT
.	TRBJ2-5	.	TRBV6-6	CASSYYGTQYF	TGTGCCAGCAGTTACTATGGGACCCAGTACTTC
.	TRBJ1-5	.	TRBV7-2	CASSLVRDSNQPQHF	TGTGCCAGCAGCTTAGTCCGAGATAGCAATCAGCCCCAGCATTTT
.	TRBJ2-3	TRBD1	TRBV9	CASSLRDRPTDTQYF	TGTGCCAGCAGCCTACGGGACAGACCCACAGATACGCAGTATTTT
few	TRBJ1-2	.	TRBV29-1	CSVEPRSGNGYTF	TGCAGCGTTGAACCTAGATCGGGGAATGGCTACACCTTC
.	TRBJ2-7	.	TRBV19	CASSVTSGTRNFYEQYF	TGTGCCAGTAGTGTCACCTCCGGGACACGGAATTTCTACGAGCAGTACTTC
.	TRBJ2-2	TRBD1	TRBV5-8	CASSSGDRGLTGELFF	TGTGCCAGCAGTTCAGGGGACAGGGGGCTCACCGGGGAGCTGTTTTTT
.	TRBJ2-3	.	TRBV5-1	CASSFDWRLDTQYF	TGCGCCAGCAGCTTCGACTGGCGCCTAGATACGCAGTATTTT
.	TRBJ1-1	TRBD1	TRBV30	CAWSVLPGQGNTEAFF	TGTGCCTGGAGTGTACTCCCGGGACAGGGGAACACTGAAGCTTTCTTT
few	TRBJ2-2	.	TRBV6-4	CASSDSTGTGSGELFF	TGTGCCAGCAGTGACTCGACGGGAACAGGGTCCGGGGAGCTGTTTTTT
once	TRBJ2-1	.	TRBV7-6	CASSLELRNGEQFF	TGTGCCAGCAGCTTGGAACTCAGGAACGGTGAGCAGTTCTTC
.	TRBJ1-1	.	TRBV19	CASRRTENTEAFF	TGTGCCAGTAGAAGGACAGAGAACACTGAAGCTTTCTTT
.	TRBJ2-5	.	TRBV5-1	CASSFGSGKTQYF	TGCGCCAGCAGCTTTGGTTCCGGGAAGACCCAGTACTTC
.	TRBJ2-5	.	TRBV7-9	CASSSGDGFYF	TGTGCCAGCAGCTCCGGGGACGGATTCTACTTC
.	TRBJ1-2	TRBD1	TRBV19	CASTIGGTGVGYGYTF	TGTGCCAGTACCATTGGCGGGACAGGGGTAGGGTATGGCTACACCTTC
.	TRBJ1-1	.	TRBV4-1	CASSQTVMNTEAFF	TGCGCCAGCAGCCAGACAGTCATGAACACTGAAGCTTTCTTT
.	TRBJ1-1	TRBD1	TRBV5-6	CASSLGQGYSEAFF	TGTGCCAGCAGCTTGGGACAGGGTTACAGTGAAGCTTTCTTT
.	TRBJ2-4	.	TRBV27	CASTDRAKNIQYF	TGTGCCAGCACCGACAGGGCCAAAAACATTCAGTACTTC
.	TRBJ1-1	.	TRBV18	CASSPRAGSLMNTEAFF	TGTGCCAGCTCACCTCGGGCAGGTTCCCTCATGAACACTGAAGCTTTCTTT
.	TRBJ1-2	.	TRBV9	CASSTQYHGSGYTF	TGTGCCAGCAGCACTCAATACCACGGTTCTGGCTACACCTTC
few	TRBJ1-1	.	TRBV5-5	CASRDLDGTEAFF	TGTGCCAGCAGAGACCTCGACGGCACTGAAGCTTTCTTT
.	TRBJ2-1	.	TRBV4-1	CASSQGDTRGDEQFF	TGCGCCAGCAGCCAAGGTGACACCCGAGGGGATGAGCAGTTCTTC
.	TRBJ1-1	.	TRBV11-2	CASSTGSKMNTEAFF	TGTGCCAGCAGTACAGGGAGTAAGATGAACACTGAAGCTTTCTTT
once	TRBJ1-5	.	TRBV5-1	CASSLEGGPNQPQHF	TGCGCCAGCAGCTTGGAAGGGGGGCCTAATCAGCCCCAGCATTTT
.	TRBJ2-3	TRBD1	TRBV14	CASRWTGAGDTQYF	TGTGCCAGCAGGTGGACAGGGGCAGGGGATACGCAGTATTTT
.	TRBJ1-1	TRBD1	TRBV27	CASSLGQGVTEAFF	TGTGCCAGCAGTTTAGGGCAGGGGGTTACTGAAGCTTTCTTT
.	TRBJ1-6	.	TRBV28	CASSTDGFNSPLHF	TGTGCCAGCAGCACGGACGGGTTTAATTCACCCCTCCACTTT
.	TRBJ1-6	.	TRBV6-1	CASSPLRINNSPLHF	TGTGCCAGCAGTCCCCTCCGGATTAATAATTCACCCCTCCACTTT
.	TRBJ2-3	.	TRBV29-1	CSVGGWGLTDTQYF	TGCAGCGTTGGGGGTTGGGGTTTGACAGATACGCAGTATTTT
.	TRBJ2-3	.	TRBV4-2	CASSQGAQRAGDTQYF	TGTGCCAGCAGCCAAGGTGCACAGCGGGCAGGAGATACGCAGTATTTT
.	TRBJ2-7	.	TRBV4-1	CASSQAWPGRRAYEQYF	TGCGCCAGCAGCCAAGCTTGGCCGGGTAGGAGGGCCTACGAGCAGTACTTC
.	TRBJ1-2	.	TRBV19	CARDGYTF	TGTGCCAGAGATGGCTACACCTTC
.	TRBJ1-1	.	TRBV11-2	CASSLGEATITEAFF	TGTGCCAGCAGCTTAGGGGAGGCAACGATCACTGAAGCTTTCTTT
.	TRBJ2-2	.	TRBV7-2	CASSSFNTGELFF	TGTGCCAGCAGCTCCTTTAACACCGGGGAGCTGTTTTTT
.	TRBJ2-3	.	TRBV5-8	CASSLQQGWRYF	TGTGCCAGCAGCTTGCAACAGGGTTGGAGGTATTTT
.	TRBJ2-1	TRBD2	TRBV15	CATSRTSGSYNEQFF	TGTGCCACCAGCAGGACTAGCGGCTCCTACAATGAGCAGTTCTTC
.	TRBJ2-7	.	TRBV9	CASSGRSSYEQYF	TGTGCCAGCAGCGGACGGAGCTCCTACGAGCAGTACTTC
.	TRBJ2-7	TRBD2	TRBV25-1	CASSESFGGTYF	TGTGCCAGCAGTGAATCCTTCGGGGGGACTTACTTC
.	TRBJ1-2	.	TRBV19	CASSMLGRARSGYTF	TGTGCCAGTAGTATGCTAGGCAGGGCGAGATCGGGCTACACCTTC
.	TRBJ1-2	.	TRBV28	CASGTLQGYYGYTF	TGTGCCAGCGGAACCTTACAGGGCTACTATGGCTACACCTTC
.	TRBJ2-7	TRBD2	TRBV4-3	CASSPGTSGAYEQYF	TGCGCCAGCAGCCCCGGGACTAGCGGGGCCTACGAGCAGTACTTC
.	TRBJ2-1	.	TRBV29-1	CSVDDDEQFF	TGCAGCGTTGATGATGATGAGCAGTTCTTC
.	TRBJ1-6	.	TRBV18	CASSQEARASSPLHF	TGTGCCAGCTCCCAAGAAGCAAGGGCCAGTTCACCCCTCCACTTT
.	TRBJ1-1	.	TRBV30	CAWSGADEVNTEAFF	TGTGCCTGGAGTGGGGCAGATGAGGTGAACACTGAAGCTTTCTTT
.	TRBJ2-3	.	TRBV6-5	CASSPSGSTDTQYF	TGTGCCAGCAGCCCGTCGGGGAGCACAGATACGCAGTATTTT
few	TRBJ2-2	TRBD1	TRBV5-1	CASSEQGVGTGELFF	TGCGCCAGCTCAGAACAGGGGGTAGGCACCGGGGAGCTGTTTTTT
few	TRBJ1-4	.	TRBV28	CASSFYRDGDEKLFF	TGTGCCAGCAGTTTCTACAGGGACGGTGATGAAAAACTGTTTTTT